These 4 T cell receptor beta chains were sequenced from one sample in a study of control samples from healthy donors and cancer patients. This table comes from immunoSEQ multiplex PCR, and its TCRdb copy is limited to in-frame clones, with some not included. The sample yields 53,000 or so clones, 75% to 90% seen once. Material: PBMCs. The source of these receptors is a man between 60 and 75 years old with head and neck cancer.

The genes are TRBV28 and TRBJ1-3; 7 bases line up with TRBD1. The CDR3 is made up of 17 amino acids. Germline V lookup: CDR1 MDHEN, CDR2 SYDVKM. V lost 6 bases, J lost 3 bases, and 14 bases stayed unmatched. CDR3 sequence reads: CASRTAEGAPSGNTIYF. The CDR3 DNA reads as TGTGCCAGCAGGACGGCTGAGGGGGCGCCTAGTGGAAACACCATATATTTT.

The rearrangement uses TRBV28 and TRBJ1-1; D may be TRBD1 (5 bases). The V end lost 5 bases, the J end lost 4 bases, and 17 bases lay between the germline ends. Germline-derived CDR1 and CDR2 are MDHEN and SYDVKM. The length of the CDR3 is 15 residues. The CDR3 spells CASSAQKGGGTEAFF. The CDR3 DNA reads TGTGCCAGCAGTGCTCAAAAGGGTGGGGGCACTGAAGCTTTCTTT.

This sequence joins TRBV7-2 and TRBJ2-1, with D possibly TRBD1 on 5 matching bases. Germline V CDR1 and CDR2: SGHTA, FQGNSA. The CDR3 totals 14 residues. V lost 6 bases and J lost 6, with 15 bases in between. The CDR3 reads CASRRRLQGNEQFF. In DNA, the CDR3 is TGTGCCAGCAGACGCCGCCTCCAGGGCAATGAGCAGTTCTTC.

The genes are TRBV28 and TRBJ2-1; D remains ambiguous. Germline values: CDR1 MDHEN, CDR2 SYDVKM. The CDR3 covers 15 residues. Trimming took 1 base from V and 0 from J, leaving 7 bases between them. Here the CDR3 reads CASSLLTPSYNEQFF. The CDR3 DNA sequence: TGTGCCAGCAGTTTATTGACACCCTCCTACAATGAGCAGTTCTTC.